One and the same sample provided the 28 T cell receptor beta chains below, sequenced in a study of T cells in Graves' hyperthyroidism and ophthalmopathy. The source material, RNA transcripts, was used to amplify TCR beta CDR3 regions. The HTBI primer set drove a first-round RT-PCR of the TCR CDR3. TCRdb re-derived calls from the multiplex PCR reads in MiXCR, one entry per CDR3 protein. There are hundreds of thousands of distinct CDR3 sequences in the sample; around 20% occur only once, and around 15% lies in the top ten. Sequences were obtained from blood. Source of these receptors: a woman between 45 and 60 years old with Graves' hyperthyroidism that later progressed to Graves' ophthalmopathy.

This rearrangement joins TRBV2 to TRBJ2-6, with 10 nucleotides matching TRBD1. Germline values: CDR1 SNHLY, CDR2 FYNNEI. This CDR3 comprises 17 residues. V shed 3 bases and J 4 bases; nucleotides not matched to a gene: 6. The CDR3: CASSDPGQGTGANVLTF. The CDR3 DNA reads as TGTGCCAGCAGTGATCCGGGACAGGGGACCGGGGCCAACGTCCTGACTTTC.

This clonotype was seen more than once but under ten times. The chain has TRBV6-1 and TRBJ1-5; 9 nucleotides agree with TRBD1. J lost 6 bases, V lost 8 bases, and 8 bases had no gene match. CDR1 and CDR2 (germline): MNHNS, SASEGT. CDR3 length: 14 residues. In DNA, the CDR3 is TGTGCCAGCGCACCGGGACAGGGACCTCAGCCCCAGCATTTT. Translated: CASAPGQGPQPQHF.

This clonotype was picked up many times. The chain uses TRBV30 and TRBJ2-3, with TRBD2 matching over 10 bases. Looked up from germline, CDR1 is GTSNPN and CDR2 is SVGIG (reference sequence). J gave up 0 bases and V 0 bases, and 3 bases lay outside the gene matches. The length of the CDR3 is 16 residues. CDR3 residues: CAWSVLAGASTDTQYF. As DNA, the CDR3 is TGTGCCTGGAGTGTGCTAGCGGGGGCTAGCACAGATACGCAGTATTTT.

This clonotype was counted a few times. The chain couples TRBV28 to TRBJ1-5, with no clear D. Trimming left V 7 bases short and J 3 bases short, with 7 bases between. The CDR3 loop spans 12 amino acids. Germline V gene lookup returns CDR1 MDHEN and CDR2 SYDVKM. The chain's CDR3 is CASKTLNQPQHF. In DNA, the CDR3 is TGTGCCAGCAAGACCCTCAATCAGCCCCAGCATTTT.

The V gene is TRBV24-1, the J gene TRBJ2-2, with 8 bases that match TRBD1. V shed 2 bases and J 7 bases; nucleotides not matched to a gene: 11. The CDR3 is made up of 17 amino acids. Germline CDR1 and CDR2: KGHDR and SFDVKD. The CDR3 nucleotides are TGTGCCACCAGTGATTGGGGGACAGGTGCGCGAGGCGGGGAGCTGTTTTTT. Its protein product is CATSDWGTGARGGELFF.

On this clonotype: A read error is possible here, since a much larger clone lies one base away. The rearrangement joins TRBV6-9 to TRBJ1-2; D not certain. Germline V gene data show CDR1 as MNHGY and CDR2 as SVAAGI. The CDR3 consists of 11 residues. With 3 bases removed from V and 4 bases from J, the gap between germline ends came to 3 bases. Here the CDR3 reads CASSYRYGYTF. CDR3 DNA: TGTGCCAGCAGTTACCGCTATGGCTACACCTTC.

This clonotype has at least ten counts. This chain's CDR3 is CASIKDRVNTEAFF. CDR3 coding DNA: TGTGCCAGCATCAAGGACAGGGTGAACACTGAAGCTTTCTTT. The chain links TRBV11-2 to TRBJ1-1, with 8 bases lining up with TRBD1. The CDR3 is made up of 14 amino acids. The V segment lost 7 bases and the J segment 0 bases; nucleotides outside the gene matches: 4. The germline V gene encodes CDR1 SGHAT and CDR2 FQNNGV.

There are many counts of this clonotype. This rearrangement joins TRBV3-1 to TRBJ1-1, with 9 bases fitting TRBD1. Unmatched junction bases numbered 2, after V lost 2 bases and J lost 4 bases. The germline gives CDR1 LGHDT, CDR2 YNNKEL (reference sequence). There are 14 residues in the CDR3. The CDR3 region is CASSQMDRGTEAFF. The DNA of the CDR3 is TGTGCCAGCAGCCAAATGGACAGGGGCACTGAAGCTTTCTTT.

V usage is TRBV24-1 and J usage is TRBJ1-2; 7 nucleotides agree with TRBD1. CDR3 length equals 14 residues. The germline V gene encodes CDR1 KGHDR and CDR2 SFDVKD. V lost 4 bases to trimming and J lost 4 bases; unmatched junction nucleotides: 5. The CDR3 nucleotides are TGTGCCACCAGTGAAGAAGGGGGCACCTATGGCTACACCTTC. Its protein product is CATSEEGGTYGYTF.

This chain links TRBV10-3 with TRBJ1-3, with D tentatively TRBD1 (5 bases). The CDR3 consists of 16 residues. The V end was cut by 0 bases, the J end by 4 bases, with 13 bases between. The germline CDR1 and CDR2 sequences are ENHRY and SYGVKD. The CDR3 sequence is CAISESASGSGNTIYF. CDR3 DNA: TGTGCCATCAGTGAGTCAGCCTCAGGGTCAGGAAACACCATATATTTT.

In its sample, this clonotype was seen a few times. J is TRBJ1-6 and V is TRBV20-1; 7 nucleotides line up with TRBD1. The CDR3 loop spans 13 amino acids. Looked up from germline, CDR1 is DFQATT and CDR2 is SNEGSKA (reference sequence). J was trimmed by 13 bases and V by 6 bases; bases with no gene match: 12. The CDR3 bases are TGCAGTGCAAATACAGGGGAAACTTATCCCCTCCACTTT. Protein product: CSANTGETYPLHF.

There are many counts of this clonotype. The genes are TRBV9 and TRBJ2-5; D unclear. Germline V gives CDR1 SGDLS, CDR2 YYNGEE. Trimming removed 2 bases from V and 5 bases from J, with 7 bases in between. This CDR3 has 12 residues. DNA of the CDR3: TGTGCCAGCAGCGTGTACGGCGAGACCCAGTACTTC. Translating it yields CASSVYGETQYF.

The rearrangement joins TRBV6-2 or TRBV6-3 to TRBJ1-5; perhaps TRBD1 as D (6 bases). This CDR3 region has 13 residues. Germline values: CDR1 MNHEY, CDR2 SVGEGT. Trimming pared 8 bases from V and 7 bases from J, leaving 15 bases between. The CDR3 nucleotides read TGTGCCAGCGGGGGACATAGGAAGCAGCCCCAGCATTTT. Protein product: CASGGHRKQPQHF.

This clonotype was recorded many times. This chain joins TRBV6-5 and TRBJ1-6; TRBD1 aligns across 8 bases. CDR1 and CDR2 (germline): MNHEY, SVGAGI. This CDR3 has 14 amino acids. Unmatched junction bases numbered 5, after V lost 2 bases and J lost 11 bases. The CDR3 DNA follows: TGTGCCAGCAGTTACGCGCCAGGGGGCCCACCCCTCCACTTT. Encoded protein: CASSYAPGGPPLHF.

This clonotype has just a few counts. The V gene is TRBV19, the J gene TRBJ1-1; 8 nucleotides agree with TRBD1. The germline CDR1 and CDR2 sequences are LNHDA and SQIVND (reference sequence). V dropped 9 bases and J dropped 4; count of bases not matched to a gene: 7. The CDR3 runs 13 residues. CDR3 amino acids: CASRTGGSTEAFF. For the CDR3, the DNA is TGTGCCAGCCGAACAGGGGGGAGCACTGAAGCTTTCTTT.

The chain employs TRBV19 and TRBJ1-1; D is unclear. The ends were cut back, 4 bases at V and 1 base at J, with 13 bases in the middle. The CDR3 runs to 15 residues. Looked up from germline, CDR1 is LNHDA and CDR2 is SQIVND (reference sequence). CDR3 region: CASSKRPEGNTEAFF. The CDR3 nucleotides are TGTGCCAGTAGTAAACGCCCCGAGGGGAACACTGAAGCTTTCTTT. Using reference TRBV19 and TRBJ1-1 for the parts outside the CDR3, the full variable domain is DGGITQSPKYLFRKEGQNVTLSCEQNLNHDAMYWYRQDPGQGLRLIYYSQIVNDFQKGDIAEGYSVSREKKESFPLTVTSAQKNPTAFYLCASSKRPEGNTEAFFGQGTRLTVV.

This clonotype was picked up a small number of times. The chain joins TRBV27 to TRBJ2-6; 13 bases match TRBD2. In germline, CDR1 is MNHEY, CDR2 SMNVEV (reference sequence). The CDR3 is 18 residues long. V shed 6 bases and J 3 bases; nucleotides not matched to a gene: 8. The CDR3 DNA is TGTGCCAGCAGCCTGGGGACTAGCGGGGATATTGGGGCCAACGTCCTGACTTTC. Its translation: CASSLGTSGDIGANVLTF.

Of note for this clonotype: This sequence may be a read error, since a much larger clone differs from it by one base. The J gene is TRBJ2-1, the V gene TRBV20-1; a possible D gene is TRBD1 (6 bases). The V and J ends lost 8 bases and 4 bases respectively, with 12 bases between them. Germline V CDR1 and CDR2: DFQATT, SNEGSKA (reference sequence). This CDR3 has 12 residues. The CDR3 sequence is CSRDKMYNEQFF. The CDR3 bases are TGCAGTCGGGACAAGATGTACAATGAGCAGTTCTTC.

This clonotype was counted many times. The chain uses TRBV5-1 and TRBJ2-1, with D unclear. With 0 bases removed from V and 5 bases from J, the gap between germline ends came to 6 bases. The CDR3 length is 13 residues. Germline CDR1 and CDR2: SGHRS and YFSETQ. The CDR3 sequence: CASSLVLDNEQFF. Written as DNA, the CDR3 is TGCGCCAGCAGCTTGGTGCTAGACAATGAGCAGTTCTTC.

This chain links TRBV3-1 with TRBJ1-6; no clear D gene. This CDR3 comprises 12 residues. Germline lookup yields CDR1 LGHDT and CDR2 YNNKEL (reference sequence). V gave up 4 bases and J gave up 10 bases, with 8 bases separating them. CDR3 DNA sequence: TGTGCCAGCAGCCCGCTTGGGTCACCCCTCCACTTT. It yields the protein CASSPLGSPLHF.

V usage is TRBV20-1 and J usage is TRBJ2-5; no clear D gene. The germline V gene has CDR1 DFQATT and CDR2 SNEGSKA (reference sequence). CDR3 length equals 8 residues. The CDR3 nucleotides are TGCGCGGTAGAGACCCAGTACTTC. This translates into CAVETQYF.

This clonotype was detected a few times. This chain's CDR3 is CASSRGQGVEKLFF. CDR3 nucleotides: TGTGCCAGCAGCCGAGGACAGGGTGTCGAAAAACTGTTTTTT. The V call is TRBV7-9, the J call TRBJ1-4; 8 bases align to TRBD1. There are 14 residues in the CDR3. Germline CDR1 is SEHNR and CDR2 is FQNEAQ (reference sequence). The trim removed 5 bases at V and 8 bases at J, leaving 7 bases unmatched.

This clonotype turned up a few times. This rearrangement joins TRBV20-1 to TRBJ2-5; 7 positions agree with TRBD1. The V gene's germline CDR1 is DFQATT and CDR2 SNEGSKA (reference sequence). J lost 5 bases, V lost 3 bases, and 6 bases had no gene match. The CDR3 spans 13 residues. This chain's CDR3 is CSASVDRVETQYF. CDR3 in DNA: TGCAGTGCTAGCGTTGACAGGGTGGAGACCCAGTACTTC.

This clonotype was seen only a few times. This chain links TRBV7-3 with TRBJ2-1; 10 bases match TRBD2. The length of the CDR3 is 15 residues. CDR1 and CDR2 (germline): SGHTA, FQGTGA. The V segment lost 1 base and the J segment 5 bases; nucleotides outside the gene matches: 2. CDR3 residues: CASSLIAGGHNEQFF. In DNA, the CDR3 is TGTGCCAGCAGCTTAATAGCGGGGGGCCACAATGAGCAGTTCTTC.

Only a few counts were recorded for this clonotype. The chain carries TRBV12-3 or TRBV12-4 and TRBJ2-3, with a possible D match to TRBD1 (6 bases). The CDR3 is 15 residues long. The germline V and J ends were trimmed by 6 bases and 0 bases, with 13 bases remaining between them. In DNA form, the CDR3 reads TGTGCCAGCAGCAGCTACAGGGCGAGCACAGATACGCAGTATTTT. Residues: CASSSYRASTDTQYF.

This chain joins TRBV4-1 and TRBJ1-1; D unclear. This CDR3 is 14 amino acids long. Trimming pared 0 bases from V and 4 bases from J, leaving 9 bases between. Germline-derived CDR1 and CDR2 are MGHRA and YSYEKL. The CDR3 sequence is CASSQDQASTEAFF. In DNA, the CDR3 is TGCGCCAGCAGCCAAGATCAGGCCAGCACTGAAGCTTTCTTT.

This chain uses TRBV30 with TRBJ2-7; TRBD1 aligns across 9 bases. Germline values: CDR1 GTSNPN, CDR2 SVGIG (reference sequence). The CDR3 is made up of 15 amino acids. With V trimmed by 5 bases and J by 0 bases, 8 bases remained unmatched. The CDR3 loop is CAWDPDRGDSYEQYF. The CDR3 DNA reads TGTGCCTGGGACCCCGACAGGGGGGACTCCTACGAGCAGTACTTC.

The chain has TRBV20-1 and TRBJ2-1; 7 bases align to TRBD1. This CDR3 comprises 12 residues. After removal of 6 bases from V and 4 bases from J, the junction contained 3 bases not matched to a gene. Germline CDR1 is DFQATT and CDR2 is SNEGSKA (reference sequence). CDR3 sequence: CSAIQGYNEQFF. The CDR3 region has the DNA TGCAGTGCCATACAGGGGTACAATGAGCAGTTCTTC.